Many counts were recorded for the clone carrying this TCR beta chain. Antigen: not known. Samples came from axillary lymph nodes draining the breast cancer. The entry originates in a study of breast tumors, draining lymph nodes, adjacent tissues. Regarding the study as a whole: Tumor and nontumor repertoires were significantly more similar in luminal-like than in basal-like breast cancer.

The trim removed 4 bases at V and 7 bases at J, leaving 8 bases unmatched. The CDR3 covers 16 residues. Germline V gene data show CDR1 as KGHDR and CDR2 as SFDVKD. One entry per CDR3 protein results from TCRdb running MiXCR on the multiplex PCR reads. The sample shows under 150,000 distinct CDR3 sequences, under 25% of them seen only once. Sequenced: axillary lymph node tissue. This TCR came from a female donor with breast cancer. Some clones in this sample may be carry-over from other donors' samples. V usage is TRBV24-1 and J usage is TRBJ2-1, with 11 bases lining up with TRBD1. The CDR3 protein is CATSDAGTGGRNEQFF. Here the CDR3 DNA reads TGTGCCACCAGTGACGCCGGGACAGGGGGAAGGAATGAGCAGTTCTTC.